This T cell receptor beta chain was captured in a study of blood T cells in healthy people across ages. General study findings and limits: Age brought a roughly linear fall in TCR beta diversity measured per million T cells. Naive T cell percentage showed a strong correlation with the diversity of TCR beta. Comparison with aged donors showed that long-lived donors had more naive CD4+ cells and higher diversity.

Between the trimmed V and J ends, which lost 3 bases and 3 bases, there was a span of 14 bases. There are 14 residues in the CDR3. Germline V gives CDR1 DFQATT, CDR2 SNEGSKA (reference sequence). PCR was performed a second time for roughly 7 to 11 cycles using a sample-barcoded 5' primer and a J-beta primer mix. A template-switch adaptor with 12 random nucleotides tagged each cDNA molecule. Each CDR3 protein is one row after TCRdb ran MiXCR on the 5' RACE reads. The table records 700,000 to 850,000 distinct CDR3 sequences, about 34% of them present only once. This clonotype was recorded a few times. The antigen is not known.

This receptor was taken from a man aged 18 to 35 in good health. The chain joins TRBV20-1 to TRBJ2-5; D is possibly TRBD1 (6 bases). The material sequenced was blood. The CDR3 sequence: CSARSTGLKETQYF. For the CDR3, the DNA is TGCAGTGCTAGGTCCACAGGGTTGAAAGAGACCCAGTACTTC.